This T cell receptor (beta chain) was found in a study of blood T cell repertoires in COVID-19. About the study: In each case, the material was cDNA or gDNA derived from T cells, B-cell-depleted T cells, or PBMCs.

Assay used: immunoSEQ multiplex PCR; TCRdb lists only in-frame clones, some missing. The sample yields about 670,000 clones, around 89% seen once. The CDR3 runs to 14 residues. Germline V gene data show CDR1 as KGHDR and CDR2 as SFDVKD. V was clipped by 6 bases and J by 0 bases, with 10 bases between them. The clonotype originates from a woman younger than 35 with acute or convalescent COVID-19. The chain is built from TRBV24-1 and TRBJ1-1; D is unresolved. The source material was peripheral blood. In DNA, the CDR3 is TGTGCCACCAGTTCTACGGGTCTGAACACTGAAGCTTTCTTT. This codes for CATSSTGLNTEAFF.